This T cell receptor (beta chain) was recorded in a study of shared clonotypes between healthy human individuals (dated by TCRdb to 2018 to 2020). Regarding the research as a whole: A couple of women and three men aged 18 to 49 years were included in the cohort. For each donor, CD4 naive and CD4 memory were each given three plates, CD8 naive was given two plates, and CD8 memory was given one plate. To estimate repertoire size and how much clonotypes are shared between individuals, the study performed deep sequencing of blood TCR repertoires from 4 to 6 healthy adults. Libraries were prepared and TCR repertoires were sequenced by different laboratories using diverse techniques, in order to increase sequencing depth and limit assay-specific biases. Between about 0.94 and 8.9 billion PBMCs per donor were obtained by leukapheresis. Beyond this particular receptor, the publication reports: Even with the large sequencing depth, rarefaction of the sorted-subset datasets indicated that sequencing was incomplete. Because the study included only a small number of donors, the genetic and exposure-history diversity represented was limited. Compared with non-shared clonotypes, clonotypes shared by all four sorted-subset donors had higher generation probabilities. Sampling was restricted to blood, and TCR repertoires in tissues likely differ from the TCR repertoires found in blood. Naive subsets generally had larger estimated clonotype richness than memory subsets did. Across a few donors, around 5% of naive CD4, approximately 3.6% of naive CD8, 2.3% of memory CD4, and approximately 0.4% of memory CD8 clonotypes were shared. Pairwise subsampling indicated that sequencing depth was expected to affect the degree of clonotype sharing among donors.

The CDR3 starts with the cysteine, ends with the phenylalanine, and has 11 residues. Only the CDR3 part of the read is kept: 33 bases, read in frame from the first base. According to the germline V gene (reference sequence), CDR1 reads GTSNPN and CDR2 reads SVGIG. V is cut by 5 bases and J by 8 bases, and the space between the germline ends is 9 bases. TCR CDR3 regions were amplified from genomic DNA by multiplex PCR using the deep immunoSEQ assay. Extracted genomic DNA from each cell subset was distributed evenly across all wells of several immunoSEQ 96-well plates, and each plate was treated as a replicate. For sorted subsets, around 0.2 ug of genomic DNA, equivalent to 30,000 or so T cell genomes, went into each replicate PCR. The purified libraries were quantified using a Qubit 3.0 fluorometer, sized with a Bioanalyzer 2100, and then quantified again using the KAPA Library Quantification kit. Every immunoSEQ 96-well plate was sequenced on a dedicated single-read 150-cycle Illumina NextSeq 550 flow cell. For the original study's pipeline: Because the immunoSEQ output included only junctional sequences and no quality scores, the filtering could not be the same as the filtering used for full-length reads. To assign V/J genes and CDR3, sequences were annotated against IMGT germline references using PyIR, a Python wrapper for IgBLAST v1.9. Reads were removed for weak V/J assignments (E-value above 1e-6), missing CDR3, stop codons, out-of-frame junctions, or ambiguous translated residues. A V3J clonotype was defined by an identical inferred V gene, J gene, and CDR3 amino acid sequence. To compute the percentage overlap between repertoires, the number of shared unique clonotypes was divided by the size of the smaller repertoire. Richness of each repertoire was evaluated using RTK rarefaction, the Chao1 estimator, and Recon v2.1 estimates of unobserved clonotypes. Generation probabilities were computed with OLGA for all TCRbeta clonotypes obtained by the gDNA method from several donors. The table comes from immuneACCESS by way of TCRdb, which keeps in-frame sequences with V and J called. Part of the clones is missing from these tables; in studies checked, under half for an unresolved V gene and the rest for unknown reasons. The DNA was the basis for D and trimming; V, J and clone size are from that table. In all, the sample holds around 2,000,000 clones, and about 95% of those were seen once. Approximately 1% of the sample is in the top ten clones.

Notes on this clone: What antigen it recognizes has not been identified. The sample holds no much larger clone one base away, and base qualities are not on file.

CD8 naive samples consisted of CD45RO-negative cells that were positively selected for CCR7, yielding a CD45RA+CCR7+ population without TemRA cells. Healthy HIV-negative adults with no recently reported acute infections or vaccinations were included as donors. Every donor was a Caucasian adult living in Nashville, Tennessee, USA. Blood was obtained by leukapheresis, after which PBMCs were separated by Ficoll-Histopaque density gradient centrifugation and cryopreserved in liquid nitrogen vapor phase. Analytical flow cytometry was used to check the purity and quantity of each magnetically sorted T cell population. Genomic DNA was isolated from each sorted fraction and quantified by UV absorbance on a Nanodrop 2000c.

The sequenced material came from naive CD8+ T cells sorted from blood. The label giving this sample's cell subset or site can be read as: CD45RA+CCR7+. The sequence derives from a man between 18 and 29 years old in good health. The V gene is TRBV30 and the J gene is TRBJ2-2; no D gene can be assigned with confidence. The CDR3 sequence is CAWASGGELFF. The DNA is as follows: TGTGCCTGGGCGAGTGGGGGGGAGCTGTTTTTT.